Listed below are T cell receptor beta chains from one sample, sequenced in a study of T cells in Graves' hyperthyroidism and ophthalmopathy. MiXCR, run by TCRdb on the multiplex PCR reads, gives a single entry per CDR3 protein. The table has 300,000 to 450,000 distinct CDR3 sequences, roughly 13% seen once. Material for sequencing was blood. These TCRs come from a woman aged 18-29 years with Graves' hyperthyroidism. The CDR3 runs from the conserved cysteine through the conserved F or W. A D gene is named only where the DNA matches it firmly. Size tells how often a clone was seen (once, few, many) or the class of an expanded clone, and some rows leave it out.

d_call	v_call	j_call	clone_size	cdr3_nt	cdr3_aa
TRBD2	TRBV9	TRBJ2-3	.	TGTGCCAGCAGCTTCCCCGGGACTAGCGGGGGTTCGAGCACAGATACGCAGTATTTT	CASSFPGTSGGSSTDTQYF
TRBD1	TRBV6-5	TRBJ1-2	many	TGTGCCAGCAGTTACATCGGGACAGGGGTTCCATCCGCTGGCTACACCTTC	CASSYIGTGVPSAGYTF
TRBD2	TRBV7-2	TRBJ2-1	many	TGTGCCAGCAGCTCGAGACTAGCGGATACCTACAATGAGCAGTTCTTC	CASSSRLADTYNEQFF
TRBD1	TRBV6-5	TRBJ1-4	.	TGTGCCAGCAGTTACAACAGGGGCCGGGAAAAACTGTTTTTT	CASSYNRGREKLFF
.	TRBV28	TRBJ2-1	many	TGTGCCAGCAGTTTAGATTCGGCAGAGGAGTTCTTC	CASSLDSAEEFF
TRBD1	TRBV10-3	TRBJ1-2	.	TGTGCCATCAGAGAGACAGGGTTTGCCTATGGCTACACCTTC	CAIRETGFAYGYTF
.	TRBV5-1	TRBJ2-1	many	TGCGCCAGCAGCCCGACCGCAGGGGGGACGGGCAATGAGCAGTTCTTC	CASSPTAGGTGNEQFF
.	TRBV3-1	TRBJ1-1	many	TGTGCCAGCAGCCCTGCAACCGGGACGCCAAACACTGAAGCTTTCTTT	CASSPATGTPNTEAFF
.	TRBV5-8	TRBJ2-2	few	TGTGCCAGCAGCTTGGGTGCATCGGCGGGGGCCGACCGGGAGCTGTTTTTT	CASSLGASAGADRELFF
.	TRBV3-1	TRBJ2-2	.	TGTGCCAGCAGCCAAGAGACGAACACCGGGGAGCTGTTTTTT	CASSQETNTGELFF
TRBD2	TRBV20-1	TRBJ2-3	few	TGCAGTGCTAGGGGCGGGAGGTTTGACACAGATACGCAGTATTTT	CSARGGRFDTDTQYF
TRBD1	TRBV12-3/TRBV12-4	TRBJ1-1	many	TGTGCCAGCAGTGGCACGGGACAGGGGGGAACTGAAGCTTTCTTT	CASSGTGQGGTEAFF
TRBD1	TRBV20-1	TRBJ2-7	many	TGCAGTGCAACACCGGGGGGGACAGGGGAGGTCGAGCAGTACTTC	CSATPGGTGEVEQYF
.	TRBV9	TRBJ2-5	.	TGTGCCAGCAGCGTAGGGGGACTGGGCCAAGAGACCCAGTACTTC	CASSVGGLGQETQYF
TRBD2	TRBV5-1	TRBJ2-2	many	TGCGCCAGCAGCCCTGAACCGGGAGGGGACGGGGAGCTGTTTTTT	CASSPEPGGDGELFF
.	TRBV20-1	TRBJ2-1	.	TGCAGTGCTAGGGGTTCGACCTACAATGAGCAGTTCTTC	CSARGSTYNEQFF
TRBD2	TRBV20-1	TRBJ2-7	many	TGCAGTGCTGGCCAACCGGGACTAGCCACCGTCGAGCAGTACTTC	CSAGQPGLATVEQYF
TRBD1	TRBV28	TRBJ2-7	many	TGTGCCAGCACCCTTGACAGGGCGTACGAGCAGTACTTC	CASTLDRAYEQYF
TRBD2	TRBV9	TRBJ2-1	.	TGTGCCAGCAGCTCCCAATTACTAGCGGGGGATTACAATGAGCAGTTCTTC	CASSSQLLAGDYNEQFF
.	TRBV4-2	TRBJ2-7	few	TGTGCCAGCAGCCAGGGTACAGGCCTCTCCTACGAGCAGTACTTC	CASSQGTGLSYEQYF
.	TRBV5-5	TRBJ2-4	few	TGTGCCAGCAGCTTGAGGGCAGGGCTACTACTAGCCAAAAACATTCAGTACTTC	CASSLRAGLLLAKNIQYF
.	TRBV20-1	TRBJ2-7	.	TGCAGTGCGCAACAACCGGGACCAAAGCAGTACTTC	CSAQQPGPKQYF
.	TRBV5-1	TRBJ1-4	few	TGCGCCAGCAGCTTCGAGCTGAGGGGGAAGTTTAATGAAAAACTGTTTTTT	CASSFELRGKFNEKLFF
.	TRBV12-3/TRBV12-4	TRBJ2-3	many	TGTGCCAGCAGTTCGACTGGATCCATCACAGATACGCAGTATTTT	CASSSTGSITDTQYF
.	TRBV12-3/TRBV12-4	TRBJ1-6	many	TGTGCCAGCACTCCCGACTCCTATAATTCACCCCTCCACTTT	CASTPDSYNSPLHF
TRBD2	TRBV7-2	TRBJ2-2	.	TGTGCCAGCAGCTTAAGGGTAGCGGGAGTGCACACCGGGGAGCTGTTTTTT	CASSLRVAGVHTGELFF
.	TRBV27	TRBJ2-6	few	TGTGCCAGCAGTATGATACAGGGCTCTGGGGCCAACGTCCTGACTTTC	CASSMIQGSGANVLTF
.	TRBV2	TRBJ1-2	many	TGTGCCAGCGGTCCCGGGCTGGGGGGCTACACCTTC	CASGPGLGGYTF
.	TRBV9	TRBJ1-6	.	TGTGCCAGCAGCGTAGCTAGTTTGGATTCACCCCTCCACTTT	CASSVASLDSPLHF
TRBD1	TRBV6-5	TRBJ1-4	few	TGTGCCAGCAGTTACTCGGGACAGACTAGAGGACTGTTTTTT	CASSYSGQTRGLFF
.	TRBV7-2	TRBJ2-3	.	TGTGCCAGCAGCTGGGTGATTAGCTACACAGATACGCAGTATTTT	CASSWVISYTDTQYF
.	TRBV5-5	TRBJ2-2	.	TGTGCCAGCAGCCCCTCGACAGCTTCGAACACCGGGGAGCTGTTTTTT	CASSPSTASNTGELFF
.	TRBV11-2	TRBJ2-1	many	TGTGCCAGCAGTTCCCCTCGATTTAACAATGAGCAGTTCTTC	CASSSPRFNNEQFF
TRBD1	TRBV28	TRBJ1-1	many	TGTGCCAGCAGTTCCTCGGGACAGATGAACACTGAAGCTTTCTTT	CASSSSGQMNTEAFF
TRBD2	TRBV6-2/TRBV6-3	TRBJ2-7	many	TGTGCCAGCAGTAGCGGGGAAGGGTACGAGCAGTACTTC	CASSSGEGYEQYF
.	TRBV7-9	TRBJ1-6	many	TGTGCCAGCAGCCAAGACAGTTATAATTCACCCCTCCACTTT	CASSQDSYNSPLHF
TRBD1	TRBV5-8	TRBJ1-5	many	TGTGCCAGCAGCCCAAAAGGACAGGGAGATCAGCCCCAGCATTTT	CASSPKGQGDQPQHF
.	TRBV18	TRBJ2-1	.	TGTGCCAGCTCATCCCGGGACCAACTCTACAATGAGCAGTTCTTC	CASSSRDQLYNEQFF
.	TRBV15	TRBJ1-1	many	TGTGCCACTACCCGACTGGTGAACACTGAAGCTTTCTTT	CATTRLVNTEAFF